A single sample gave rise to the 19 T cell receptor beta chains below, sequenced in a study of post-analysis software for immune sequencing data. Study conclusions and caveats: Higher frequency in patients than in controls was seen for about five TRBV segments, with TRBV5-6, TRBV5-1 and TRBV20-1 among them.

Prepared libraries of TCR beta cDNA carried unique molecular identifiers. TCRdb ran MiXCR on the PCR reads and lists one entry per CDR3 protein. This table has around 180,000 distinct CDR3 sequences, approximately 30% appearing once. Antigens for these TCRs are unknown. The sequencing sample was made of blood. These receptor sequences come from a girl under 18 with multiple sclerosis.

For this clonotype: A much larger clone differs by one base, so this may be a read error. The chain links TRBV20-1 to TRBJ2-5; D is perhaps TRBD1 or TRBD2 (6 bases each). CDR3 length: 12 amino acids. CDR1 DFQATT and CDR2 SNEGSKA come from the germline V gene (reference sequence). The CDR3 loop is CRGEGGQETQYF. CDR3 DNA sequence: TGCAGGGGGGAAGGGGGGCAAGAGACCCAGTACTTC.

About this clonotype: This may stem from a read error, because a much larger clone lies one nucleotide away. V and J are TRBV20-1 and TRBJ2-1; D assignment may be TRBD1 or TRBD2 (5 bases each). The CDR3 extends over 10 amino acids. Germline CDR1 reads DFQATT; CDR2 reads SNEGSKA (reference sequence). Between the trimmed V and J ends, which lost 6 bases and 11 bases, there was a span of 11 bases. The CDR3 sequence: CSAVRGKQFF. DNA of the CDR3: TGCAGTGCGGTGAGGGGTAAGCAGTTCTTC.

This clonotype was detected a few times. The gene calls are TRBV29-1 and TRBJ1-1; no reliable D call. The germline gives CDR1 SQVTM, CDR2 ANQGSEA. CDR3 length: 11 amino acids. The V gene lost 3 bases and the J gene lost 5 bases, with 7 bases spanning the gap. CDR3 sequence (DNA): TGCAGCGTTGAGAGGGATACTGAAGCTTTCTTT. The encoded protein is CSVERDTEAFF.

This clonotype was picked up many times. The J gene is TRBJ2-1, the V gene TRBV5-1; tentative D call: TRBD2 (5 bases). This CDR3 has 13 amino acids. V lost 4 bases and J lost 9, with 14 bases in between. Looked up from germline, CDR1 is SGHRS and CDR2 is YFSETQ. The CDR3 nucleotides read TGCGCCAGCAGCCGAACTAGTGTAGGTGAGCAGTTCTTC. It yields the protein CASSRTSVGEQFF.

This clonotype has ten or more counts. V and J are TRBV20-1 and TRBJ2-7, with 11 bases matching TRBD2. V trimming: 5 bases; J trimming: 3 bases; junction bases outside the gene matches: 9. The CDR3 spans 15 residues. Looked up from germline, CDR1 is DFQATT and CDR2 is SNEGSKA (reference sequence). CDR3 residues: CSALPSGRSSYEQYF. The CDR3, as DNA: TGCAGTGCTCTCCCTAGCGGGAGGTCAAGCTACGAGCAGTACTTC.

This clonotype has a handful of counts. This CDR3 reads CSAGGQETQYF. The CDR3 DNA reads as TGCAGTGCTGGGGGTCAAGAGACCCAGTACTTC. This chain connects TRBV20-1 to TRBJ2-5, with D tentatively TRBD1 or TRBD2 (5 bases each). CDR1 and CDR2 (germline): DFQATT, SNEGSKA (reference sequence). The CDR3 extends over 11 amino acids. Trimming removed 5 bases from V and 2 bases from J, with 6 bases in between.

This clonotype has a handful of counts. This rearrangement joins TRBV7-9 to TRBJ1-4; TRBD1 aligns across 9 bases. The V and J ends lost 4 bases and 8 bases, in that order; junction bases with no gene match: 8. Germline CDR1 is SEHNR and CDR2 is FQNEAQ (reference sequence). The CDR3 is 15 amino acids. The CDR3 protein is CASSSAGDREEKLFF. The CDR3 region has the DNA TGTGCCAGCAGCTCTGCAGGGGACAGGGAGGAAAAACTGTTTTTT.

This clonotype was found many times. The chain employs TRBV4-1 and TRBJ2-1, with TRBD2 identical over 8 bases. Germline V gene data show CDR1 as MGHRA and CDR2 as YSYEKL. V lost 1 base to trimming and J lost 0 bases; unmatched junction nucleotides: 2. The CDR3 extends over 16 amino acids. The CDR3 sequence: CASSQVSGSSYNEQFF. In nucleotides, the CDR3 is TGCGCCAGCAGCCAAGTCAGCGGGAGCTCCTACAATGAGCAGTTCTTC.

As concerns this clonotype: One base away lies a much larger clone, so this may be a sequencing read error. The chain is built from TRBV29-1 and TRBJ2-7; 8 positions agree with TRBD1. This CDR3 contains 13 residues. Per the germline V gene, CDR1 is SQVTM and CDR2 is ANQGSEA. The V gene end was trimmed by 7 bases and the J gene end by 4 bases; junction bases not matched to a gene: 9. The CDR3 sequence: CSAGTGRRYEQYF. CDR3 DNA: TGCAGCGCGGGGACAGGCCGGAGGTACGAGCAGTACTTC.

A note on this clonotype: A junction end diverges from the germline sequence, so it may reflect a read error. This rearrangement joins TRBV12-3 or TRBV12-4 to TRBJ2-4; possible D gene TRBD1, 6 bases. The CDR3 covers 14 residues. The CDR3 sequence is CACSFRDISYKQYF. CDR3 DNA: TGTGCCTGCAGTTTCAGGGACATCTCCTACAAGCAGTACTTC.

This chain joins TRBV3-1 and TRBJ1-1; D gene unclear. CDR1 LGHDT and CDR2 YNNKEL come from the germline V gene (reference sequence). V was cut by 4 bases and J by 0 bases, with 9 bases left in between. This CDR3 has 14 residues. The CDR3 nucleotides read TGTGCCAGCAGCCCCAACCCGATGAACACTGAAGCTTTCTTT. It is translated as CASSPNPMNTEAFF.

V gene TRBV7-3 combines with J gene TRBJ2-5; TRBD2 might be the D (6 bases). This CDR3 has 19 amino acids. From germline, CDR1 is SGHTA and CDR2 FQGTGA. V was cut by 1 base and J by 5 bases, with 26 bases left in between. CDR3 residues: CASSLRGGEKRAPRETQYF. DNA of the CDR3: TGTGCCAGCAGCTTAAGGGGAGGTGAAAAGCGGGCACCAAGGGAGACCCAGTACTTC.

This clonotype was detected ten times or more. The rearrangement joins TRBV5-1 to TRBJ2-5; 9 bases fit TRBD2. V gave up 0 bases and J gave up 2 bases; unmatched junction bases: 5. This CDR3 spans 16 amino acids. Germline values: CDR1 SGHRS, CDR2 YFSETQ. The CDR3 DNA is TGCGCCAGCAGCTTGGTAGGCCTAGCGGGACAAGAGACCCAGTACTTC. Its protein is CASSLVGLAGQETQYF.

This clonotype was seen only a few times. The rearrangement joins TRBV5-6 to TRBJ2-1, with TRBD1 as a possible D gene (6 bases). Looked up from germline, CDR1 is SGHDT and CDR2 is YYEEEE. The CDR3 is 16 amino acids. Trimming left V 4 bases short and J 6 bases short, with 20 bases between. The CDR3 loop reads CASSKQGLKGGNEQFF. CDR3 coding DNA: TGTGCCAGCAGCAAGCAGGGGCTAAAAGGGGGCAATGAGCAGTTCTTC.

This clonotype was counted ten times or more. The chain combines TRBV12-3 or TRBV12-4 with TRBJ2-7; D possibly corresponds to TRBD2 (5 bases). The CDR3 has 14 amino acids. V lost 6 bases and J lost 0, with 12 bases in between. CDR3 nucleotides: TGTGCCAGCAGATATAGCGCGAGCTCCTACGAGCAGTACTTC. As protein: CASRYSASSYEQYF.

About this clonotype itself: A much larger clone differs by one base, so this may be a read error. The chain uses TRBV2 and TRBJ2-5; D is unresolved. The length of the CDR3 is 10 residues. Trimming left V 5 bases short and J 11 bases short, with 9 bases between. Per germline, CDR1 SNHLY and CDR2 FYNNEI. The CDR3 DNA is TGTGCCAGCAGTAACAATGAGCAGTACTTC. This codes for CASSNNEQYF.

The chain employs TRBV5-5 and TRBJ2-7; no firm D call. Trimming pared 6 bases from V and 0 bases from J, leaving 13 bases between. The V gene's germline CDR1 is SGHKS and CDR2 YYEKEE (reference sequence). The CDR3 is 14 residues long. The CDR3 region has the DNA TGTGCCAGCACCTGGACCGAAGTCTCCTACGAGCAGTACTTC. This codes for CASTWTEVSYEQYF.

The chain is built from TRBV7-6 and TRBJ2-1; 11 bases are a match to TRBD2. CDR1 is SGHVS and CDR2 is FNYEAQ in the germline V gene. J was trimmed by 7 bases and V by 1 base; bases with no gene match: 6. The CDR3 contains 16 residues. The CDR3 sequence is CASSLELAGARNEQFF. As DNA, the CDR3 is TGTGCCAGCAGCTTAGAACTAGCGGGAGCTCGAAATGAGCAGTTCTTC.

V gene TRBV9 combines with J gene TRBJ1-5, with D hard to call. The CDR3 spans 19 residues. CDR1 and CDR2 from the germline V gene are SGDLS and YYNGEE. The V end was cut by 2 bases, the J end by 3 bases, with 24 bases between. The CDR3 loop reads CASSVATTPGRAPNQPQHF. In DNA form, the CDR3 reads TGTGCCAGCAGCGTGGCTACGACTCCGGGGAGGGCCCCCAATCAGCCCCAGCATTTT. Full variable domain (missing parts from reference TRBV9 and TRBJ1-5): DSGVTQTPKHLITATGQRVTLRCSPRSGDLSVYWYQQSLDQGLQFLIQYYNGEERAKGNILERFSAQQFPDLHSELNLSSLELGDSALYFCASSVATTPGRAPNQPQHFGDGTRLSIL.